These 29 T cell receptor beta chains were sequenced from one sample in a study of shared clonotypes between healthy human individuals. Sequencing used immunoSEQ multiplex PCR; TCRdb keeps in-frame clones, though not all of them. This table has 1.5 million to 1.9 million clones, 98% appearing once. The specimen was naive CD4+ T cells sorted from blood. Subset meaning: CD45RA+ positively selected. Receptors were obtained from a man aged 25 to 45 in good health.

The count of this clone is one. The chain has TRBV6-6 and TRBJ2-7, with 10 bases lining up with TRBD2. The germline V gene encodes CDR1 MNHNY and CDR2 SVGAGI (reference sequence). This CDR3 spans 14 amino acids. Trimming took 11 bases from V and 6 from J; bases not matched to a gene: 13. CDR3 protein: CAGRALAGVCEQYF. CDR3 sequence (DNA): TGTGCCGGCCGTGCCCTAGCGGGAGTCTGCGAGCAGTACTTC.

The chain recombines TRBV2 with TRBJ2-5; weak D call: TRBD2 (5 bases). This CDR3 spans 14 amino acids. Germline CDR1 is SNHLY and CDR2 is FYNNEI. Trimming left V 8 bases short and J 5 bases short, with 18 bases between. CDR3 in amino acids: CASGLRGERETQYF. In DNA, the CDR3 is TGTGCCAGCGGACTCCGTGGGGAGAGGGAGACCCAGTACTTC.

The chain couples TRBV7-9 to TRBJ2-5, with 12 positions matching TRBD2. This CDR3 contains 18 residues. With 0 bases clipped from V and 0 bases from J, the junction kept 5 bases outside the gene matches. Germline V gives CDR1 SEHNR, CDR2 FQNEAQ (reference sequence). The CDR3 reads CASSLALAGGGYQETQYF. CDR3 DNA: TGTGCCAGCAGCTTAGCACTAGCGGGAGGAGGGTACCAAGAGACCCAGTACTTC.

This chain connects TRBV10-2 to TRBJ2-7; D is unclear. The V and J ends lost 0 bases and 3 bases respectively, with 6 bases between them. The germline CDR1 and CDR2 sequences are WSHSY and SAAADI. The CDR3 sequence is 13 residues long. The chain's CDR3 is CASSESAGYEQYF. Here the CDR3 DNA reads TGCGCCAGCAGTGAGTCGGCCGGCTACGAGCAGTACTTC.

The chain combines TRBV28 with TRBJ1-1; D may be TRBD1 (6 bases). The CDR3 extends over 13 amino acids. V was pared by 1 base and J by 7 bases, with 10 bases between. Germline CDR1 MDHEN, CDR2 SYDVKM. The CDR3 loop reads CASSLYKTGEAFF. CDR3 in DNA: TGTGCCAGCAGTTTATACAAGACAGGTGAAGCTTTCTTT.

This clone occurred once. This rearrangement joins TRBV13 to TRBJ2-1, with D tentatively TRBD1 (6 bases). Germline CDR1 and CDR2: PRHDT and FYEKMQ (reference sequence). This CDR3 has 12 residues. Trimming removed 4 bases from V and 7 bases from J, with 8 bases in between. CDR3 protein: CASSSGQNEQFF. CDR3 DNA sequence: TGTGCCAGCAGCTCCGGACAGAATGAGCAGTTCTTC.

In the case of this clone: This specimen includes other DNA sequences encoding the same CDR3. This chain joins TRBV20-1 and TRBJ1-1; no clear D gene. Between the trimmed V and J ends, which lost 6 bases and 4 bases, there was a span of 9 bases. The germline gives CDR1 DFQATT, CDR2 SNEGSKA (reference sequence). This CDR3 contains 11 residues. The CDR3 coding sequence is TGCAGTGCCCGGTTGGGCACTGAAGCTTTCTTT. As protein: CSARLGTEAFF.

This sequence joins TRBV7-9 and TRBJ2-6; either TRBD1 or TRBD2 may fit D (5 bases each). The germline V gene encodes CDR1 SEHNR and CDR2 FQNEAQ (reference sequence). The CDR3 has 19 amino acids. Trimming took 3 bases from V and 0 from J, leaving 18 bases between them. The CDR3 bases are TGTGCCAGCAGCTTTATGTTCGGGACCGGCAACTCTGGGGCCAACGTCCTGACTTTC. Its protein product is CASSFMFGTGNSGANVLTF.

Remarks on this clone: Other DNA sequences of this sample code for an identical CDR3. J is TRBJ1-1 and V is TRBV9; perhaps TRBD1 as D (6 bases). CDR3 length equals 13 residues. The V end was cut by 0 bases, the J end by 3 bases, with 6 bases between. Germline values: CDR1 SGDLS, CDR2 YYNGEE. The CDR3 DNA reads as TGTGCCAGCAGCGTAGACAGGGACACTGAAGCTTTCTTT. Its protein is CASSVDRDTEAFF.

This chain joins TRBV7-9 and TRBJ2-3; D might be TRBD1 (6 bases). CDR3 size: 16 residues. V lost 7 bases, J lost 0 bases, and 17 bases lay in between. The germline V gene has CDR1 SEHNR and CDR2 FQNEAQ (reference sequence). CDR3 coding DNA: TGTGCCAGCAACCAATTGGGGGCGATGAGCACAGATACGCAGTATTTT. Translated: CASNQLGAMSTDTQYF.

This clone was detected only once. The same CDR3 is also encoded by other DNA sequences in this sample. The V and J genes are TRBV18 and TRBJ2-7, with 8 bases matching TRBD2. The CDR3 has 15 residues. V gave up 3 bases and J gave up 5 bases; unmatched junction bases: 9. Germline V lookup: CDR1 KGHSH, CDR2 LQKENI. The CDR3 reads CASSPSSGSLHEQYF. The CDR3 nucleotides are TGTGCCAGCTCACCCTCCAGCGGGAGTCTCCACGAGCAGTACTTC.

This chain uses TRBV19 with TRBJ2-6; 8 bases line up with TRBD1. Germline V gives CDR1 LNHDA, CDR2 SQIVND (reference sequence). J gave up 0 bases and V 8 bases, and 6 bases lay outside the gene matches. This CDR3 comprises 16 residues. The CDR3 sequence: CASRDRSFSGANVLTF. The CDR3 coding sequence is TGTGCCAGTCGGGACAGGAGCTTCTCTGGGGCCAACGTCCTGACTTTC. Together with reference TRBV19 and TRBJ2-6, the CDR3 gives the full variable domain: DGGITQSPKYLFRKEGQNVTLSCEQNLNHDAMYWYRQDPGQGLRLIYYSQIVNDFQKGDIAEGYSVSREKKESFPLTVTSAQKNPTAFYLCASRDRSFSGANVLTFGAGSRLTVL.

The J gene is TRBJ2-3, the V gene TRBV21-1; the table names TRBD1, a call not compared with the DNA. TRBV21-1 is marked as a pseudogene. The CDR3 has 18 residues. The CDR3 DNA follows: TGTGCCAGCAGCCCCCGACAGGCCCGCCGGACTAGCACAGATACGCAGTATTTT. This encodes CASSPRQARRTSTDTQYF.

The V call is TRBV13, the J call TRBJ2-7; TRBD2 agrees at 13 bases. Germline-derived CDR1 and CDR2 are PRHDT and FYEKMQ (reference sequence). The CDR3 is made up of 13 amino acids. J lost 9 bases, V lost 8 bases, and 7 bases had no gene match. CDR3 amino acids: CASGTSGNIAQYF. CDR3 DNA sequence: TGTGCCAGCGGGACTAGCGGGAATATCGCGCAGTACTTC.

The chain carries TRBV5-1 and TRBJ2-7; 10 bases match TRBD1. CDR1 is SGHRS and CDR2 is YFSETQ in the germline V gene. The CDR3 covers 15 residues. The V gene end was trimmed by 4 bases and the J gene end by 3 bases; junction bases not matched to a gene: 7. CDR3 bases: TGCGCCAGCAGCGCCGACAGGGGGCGACACTACGAGCAGTACTTC. This encodes CASSADRGRHYEQYF.

On this clone: The same CDR3 also results from other DNA sequences found in this sample. The rearrangement joins TRBV5-1 to TRBJ2-7; D perhaps matches TRBD2 (5 bases). Germline assignment: CDR1 SGHRS and CDR2 YFSETQ. The CDR3 contains 11 residues. V was clipped by 1 base and J by 7 bases, with 6 bases between them. CDR3 residues: CASSLRGEQYF. The CDR3 DNA follows: TGCGCCAGCAGCTTGAGAGGGGAGCAGTACTTC.

This chain uses TRBV5-8 with TRBJ1-2; D gene uncertain. Germline V CDR1 and CDR2: SGHTS, YDEGEE. CDR3 size: 15 residues. The V end was cut by 4 bases, the J end by 4 bases, with 17 bases between. CDR3 in amino acids: CASSVGPKGGYGYTF. DNA of the CDR3: TGTGCCAGCAGCGTAGGACCAAAAGGCGGCTATGGCTACACCTTC.

The genes are TRBV10-1 and TRBJ2-3; D call uncertain. Germline-derived CDR1 and CDR2 are WNHNN and SYGVQD (reference sequence). The CDR3 extends over 14 amino acids. Trimming took off 4 bases at V and 3 bases at J, with 11 bases between the two ends. The CDR3 coding sequence is TGCGCCAGCAGTGCGGGCCAGCTGACAGATACGCAGTATTTT. Its protein product is CASSAGQLTDTQYF.

This chain links TRBV5-6 with TRBJ2-7; a weak D match, TRBD2 (6 bases). Germline loops: CDR1 SGHDT, CDR2 YYEEEE. This CDR3 has 15 residues. V was cut by 1 base and J by 1 base, with 12 bases left in between. This CDR3 reads CASSLWGDGSYEQYF. CDR3 coding DNA: TGTGCCAGCAGCTTGTGGGGGGACGGATCCTACGAGCAGTACTTC.

J is TRBJ1-1 and V is TRBV7-9, with D hard to call. V dropped 5 bases and J dropped 7 bases, with 11 bases sitting between them. Per the germline V gene, CDR1 is SEHNR and CDR2 is FQNEAQ (reference sequence). The CDR3 loop spans 12 amino acids. The chain's CDR3 is CASSTDRLEAFF. CDR3 nucleotide sequence: TGTGCCAGCAGCACGGACCGCCTTGAAGCTTTCTTT.

This clone showed up just once. The V gene is TRBV19, the J gene TRBJ2-1; D is unclear. Per the germline V gene, CDR1 is LNHDA and CDR2 is SQIVND (reference sequence). The CDR3 covers 18 residues. V lost 4 bases to trimming and J lost 1 base, with 20 bases between them. The CDR3 bases are TGTGCCAGTAGTAGCCTTCCCGGCGCGGAAGCATCCTACAATGAGCAGTTCTTC. This codes for CASSSLPGAEASYNEQFF.

The V call is TRBV5-1, the J call TRBJ2-5; 7 nucleotides agree with TRBD1. This CDR3 is built from 19 residues. V was clipped by 0 bases and J by 1 base; unmatched bases: 15. CDR1 is SGHRS and CDR2 is YFSETQ in the germline V gene. Here the CDR3 DNA reads TGCGCCAGCAGCTTGGTTATTTGGACAGGCGATCGGGTCCAAGAGACCCAGTACTTC. Residues: CASSLVIWTGDRVQETQYF.

Concerning this clone: This specimen includes other DNA sequences encoding the same CDR3. The V gene is TRBV5-1, the J gene TRBJ2-7; 7 nucleotides align to TRBD1. This CDR3 is 13 amino acids long. Trimming cost V 5 bases and J 1 base; bases outside gene matches: 3. Germline CDR1 reads SGHRS; CDR2 reads YFSETQ. This CDR3 is CASSRDRSYEQYF. The CDR3 bases are TGCGCCAGCAGTAGGGACAGATCCTACGAGCAGTACTTC.

For this clone: In the same sample, other DNA sequences code for this CDR3. The chain joins TRBV27 to TRBJ2-1; D may match TRBD1 or TRBD2 (5 bases each). Trimming removed 2 bases at V and 6 bases at J, with 8 bases between. The CDR3 length is 13 residues. Germline V gene data show CDR1 as MNHEY and CDR2 as SMNVEV (reference sequence). The CDR3 region is CASSLRGRNEQFF. The CDR3, as DNA: TGTGCCAGCAGTTTAAGGGGACGCAATGAGCAGTTCTTC.

This clone is a singleton in its sample. The chain joins TRBV5-1 to TRBJ2-5; 9 bases align to TRBD1. Germline V gene lookup returns CDR1 SGHRS and CDR2 YFSETQ. This CDR3 comprises 14 residues. Germline trimming cut 3 bases from V and 4 bases from J; bases unmatched to any gene: 4. The CDR3 DNA sequence: TGCGCCAGCAGCTCCCCGACAGGGGGAGAGACCCAGTACTTC. It is translated as CASSSPTGGETQYF.

The chain is built from TRBV10-3 and TRBJ2-2; 8 bases line up with TRBD2. CDR3 length: 16 amino acids. Germline V lookup: CDR1 ENHRY, CDR2 SYGVKD. Trimming took 2 bases from V and 1 from J; bases not matched to a gene: 3. DNA for the CDR3: TGTGCCATCAGTGAGACCACTAGCGGGAACACCGGGGAGCTGTTTTTT. Its protein is CAISETTSGNTGELFF.

The chain employs TRBV28 and TRBJ2-5; possibly TRBD1 or TRBD2 for D (5 bases each). Germline V CDR1 and CDR2: MDHEN, SYDVKM. CDR3 size: 16 residues. The V gene lost 6 bases and the J gene lost 5 bases, with 22 bases spanning the gap. CDR3 bases: TGTGCCAGCAGCCCCCGCCGGGGCTCGCTGGTGGAGACCCAGTACTTC. Amino acid sequence: CASSPRRGSLVETQYF.

This rearrangement joins TRBV7-2 to TRBJ2-1; D remains unclear. CDR3 length: 15 residues. From germline, CDR1 is SGHTA and CDR2 FQGNSA. Trimming took 2 bases from V and 5 from J, leaving 13 bases between them. The CDR3 spells CASSLQAENNNEQFF. The CDR3 DNA sequence: TGTGCCAGCAGCTTACAAGCCGAAAATAACAATGAGCAGTTCTTC.

The rearrangement joins TRBV6-5 to TRBJ1-1, with a tentative D call TRBD1 (5 bases). Germline assignment: CDR1 MNHEY and CDR2 SVGAGI. V shed 6 bases and J shed 11 bases, with 19 bases lying between them. This CDR3 is 13 amino acids long. This CDR3 is CASSYGTGDLAFF. In DNA form, the CDR3 reads TGTGCCAGCAGCTATGGGACGGGGGACTTGGCTTTCTTT.